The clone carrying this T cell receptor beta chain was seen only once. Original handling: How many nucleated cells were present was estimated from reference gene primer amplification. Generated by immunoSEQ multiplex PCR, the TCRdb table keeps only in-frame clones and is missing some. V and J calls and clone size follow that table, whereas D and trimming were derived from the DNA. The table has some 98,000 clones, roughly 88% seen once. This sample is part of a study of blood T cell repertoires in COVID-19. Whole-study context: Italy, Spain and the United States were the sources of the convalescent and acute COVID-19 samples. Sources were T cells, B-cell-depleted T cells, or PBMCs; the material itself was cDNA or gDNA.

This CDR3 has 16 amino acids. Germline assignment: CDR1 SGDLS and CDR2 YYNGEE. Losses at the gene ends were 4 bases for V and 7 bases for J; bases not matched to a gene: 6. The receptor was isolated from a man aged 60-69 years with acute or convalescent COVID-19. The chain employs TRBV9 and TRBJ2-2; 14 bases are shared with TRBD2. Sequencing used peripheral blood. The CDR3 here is CASSPTSGGAGGELFF. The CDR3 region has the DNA TGTGCCAGCAGCCCGACTAGCGGGGGGGCTGGCGGGGAGCTGTTTTTT.